Below, one TCR beta chain is given with its context. It lacks a known antigen. No much larger clone exists at a distance of one base, and base qualities are not known. To prepare the library, the immunoSEQ multiplex PCR assay was applied. For the multiplex PCR, a mixture combining 60 forward primers for TCR Vbeta segments and 13 reverse primers for TCR Jbeta segments was used. The CDR3 region of rearranged TCR beta genes was amplified from genomic DNA with a multiplex PCR assay. Amplified TCR beta libraries were sequenced as 87-base-pair reads on the Illumina HiSeq System. In the authors' own workflow: In a later analysis, some 80 million unique TCR beta chains were counted across the roughly 610 repertoires, and roughly 11 million of these chains were shared by at least two donors. Raw reads were error-corrected and collapsed into unique sequences with a nearest-neighbor algorithm that merged closely related sequences to remove PCR and sequencing errors. To assign V, D and J gene segments, CDR3 sequences were aligned to IMGT reference sequences. For a sequence to be retained, at least a six-nucleotide match to both a V gene segment and a J gene segment was required. A rearrangement was called productive if the CDR3 had no stop codons and remained in frame with V and J, and every other rearrangement was called non-productive. Following IMGT convention, CDR3 was defined as the stretch from the second conserved V-encoded cysteine up to the conserved J-encoded phenylalanine. In an earlier analysis of approximately 500 of the donors, sequences lacking an unambiguous match to a single V gene segment were excluded. An earlier analysis of 500 to 600 of the donors classified V segments as functional when productive rearrangements were above 56.7% and as segregating when the standard deviation between donors was above 5%. To diagnose cytomegalovirus status from the catalog of TCR beta chain sequences, a statistical classification framework was built. A later analysis assigned V and J genes by comparing TCR nucleotide sequences with IMGT/GENE-DB human TR gene sequences. In a later analysis, CDR3 sequences and most-parsimonious VDJ recombination scenarios were assigned using the TCRdist pipeline. In a later analysis, each TCR beta chain was defined by its CDR3 amino acid sequence together with its V-gene family, and reads without a unique V-gene family were excluded. A later analysis removed roughly 590 highly shared, low-generation-probability nucleotide sequences to deal with suspected cross-contamination and a sequencing artifact. In a later analysis, a clonal expansion index was calculated for each public chain from normalized within-repertoire ranks of inferred template counts. A later analysis computed generation probabilities with a VDJ recombination model fitted to out-of-frame rearrangements, and checked the results against IGoR. In a later analysis, hypergeometric tests were used to score TCR-TCR, TCR-HLA and TCR-CMV co-occurrence, with a repertoire-size bias correction applied to TCR pairs. False discovery rates were estimated in a later analysis by permuting HLA or CMV assignments 20 times. In a later analysis, co-occurring TCRs were grouped using DBSCAN, with TCRdist sequence similarity added in when clustering inside HLA-allele-positive subsets. Co-occurrence clustering excluded repertoires with fewer than 30,000 or more than 120,000 public chains, plus five with anomalous nucleotide sharing. This immuneACCESS table, as held by TCRdb, lists in-frame sequences with V and J called but not all clones. Of the missing ones, under half trace to an unresolved V gene in checked studies; the others have no known cause. Clonal size and the V and J genes are those of that table, whereas D and trimming came from the DNA. This sample gives more than 95,000 clones in total; around 75% of them show up just once. Over 1.5% of the sample is in the top ten clones.

The cohort was made up of approximately 670 healthy bone marrow donors. Cohort members were all nominally healthy when sampled, although unrecorded immune exposures were likely present. The donor was CMV seronegative and was included in the group of a few hundred seronegative cohort members. Every donor gave a peripheral blood sample, and the peripheral blood mononuclear cells from that sample were used for TCR beta sequencing. The Qiagen DNeasy Blood Extraction Kit was used to extract genomic DNA from the blood cell samples. The data originate from a study of cytomegalovirus exposure and HLA in healthy donors (dated by TCRdb to 2017 to 2019). Notes on the research overall: An earlier analysis of several hundred of the donors reported approximately 270 Gb of sequence data and about 100 million unique TCR beta sequences from about 200 million T cells. An early release covering roughly 600 HLA-typed donors comprised about 320 gigabases of sequencing data and around 80 million unique TCR sequences. Of the 300 to 400 genotyped donors, about 84% fell in the genetic ancestry cluster associated with self-reported Caucasian donors. The study was designed to test whether signatures of past pathogen exposure could be identified by cataloging public T cell receptors. The T cell repertoires of 670 or so subjects were profiled by immunosequencing and related to cytomegalovirus serostatus. A separate validation cohort of some 130 different subjects was used in addition to the roughly 640-subject first cohort. To predict cytomegalovirus infection status, the study brought together high-throughput TCR immunosequencing, statistical association of individual TCRs with disease status, and machine learning. A later analysis re-analyzed previously published TCR beta repertoires from about 730 donors and added high-resolution HLA genotyping to study TCR occurrence patterns. Rather than using new phenotypic data, the later analysis identified candidate immune exposures from TCR beta sequences and from how often those sequences occurred across donors. An earlier analysis of 500 to 650 of the donors applied high-throughput TCR beta sequencing to assess whether each TCR beta V gene segment acted as functional or pseudogenic. Alongside the repertoire data, information on donor age, sex, ethnicity and CMV serostatus was compiled. A later genetic analysis took genome-wide SNP genotypes for about 65% of the 666 donors and used that subset as a discovery cohort. All discovery cohort repertoires had been generated on a single sequencing platform. HLA typing covered class I and class II loci at four-digit resolution. The number of typed donors differed by locus: about 620-630 for A, B, C, DRB1 and DQB1; 500 to 550 for DQA1; approximately 610 for DPA1; and roughly 470 for DPB1. Because of strong linkage in the cohort, a handful of DR-DQ haplotypes were treated as single units for association and clustering. Across under 500 genotyped donors of the cohort, an average of about 220,000 unique TCR beta nucleotide sequences per donor were sequenced, and roughly 18% of those sequences were non-productive. General findings and caveats noted by the study authors: A later analysis found that HLA-associated TCR beta chains were more clonally expanded and had lower generation probabilities than equally common non-associated chains. It was suggested by the authors that the approach could potentially be generalized to other disease states and immunological phenotypes. In a later analysis, more than 15,000 TCR beta sequences were associated with specific HLA alleles at a false discovery rate of 0.05. Most CMV-associated TCR beta chains appeared to be HLA-restricted in a later analysis, and the HLA associations seemed to be driven largely by CMV exposure. Because HLA typing was unavailable for some donors at each locus, only the typed subset was used in association tests. Most TCR sequences were observed very rarely across donors, whereas some public TCRs were present in many individuals. A further reported finding was that TCR beta sequences accurately predicted the HLA-A and HLA-B alleles for most subjects in the first cohort. Because counts were too low, roughly 17 rarely observed V segments, including chromosome 9 orphons, were left out of the earlier analysis of about 500 of the donors. A cluster of highly shared sequence variants was judged likely to be a technical artifact of the sequencing pipeline. Some IMGT-functional V segments, including TRBV6-2 and TRBV6-3, could not be told apart with the 87-base-pair reads, so those segments were excluded. Correlated functional status among segregating V segments might be attributable to linkage disequilibrium, but an unknown experimental factor could not be ruled out. CMV serostatus was the only immune exposure information available for the cohort. An association between a missense DCLRE1C variant and V-gene and J-gene trimming of TCR beta chains was found in a later genetic analysis and replicated in an independent cohort. According to a later analysis, parvovirus B19, influenza, CMV and Epstein-Barr virus appeared linked to several top co-occurrence clusters. In an earlier analysis of roughly 560 of the donors, most TCR beta V segments were observed in productive rearrangements about 87% or about 30% of the time, broadly matching IMGT annotations. In vitro tests confirmed that a few of the cytomegalovirus-associated TCR beta chains recognize cytomegalovirus antigens. Presence/absence analyses assumed roughly uniform sequencing depth across donors, an assumption that may not hold. In a later analysis, TCR association rates were found to vary across HLA loci, with the most associated TCRs seen for DRB1 alleles and the fewest for HLA-C alleles. When HLA alleles, especially DR and DQ, strongly co-occurred, attributing TCR associations to individual alleles was difficult. The cohort was sequenced for TCR beta chains only, and without alpha or paired-chain data the features that could be detected were limited. The classifier was reported to diagnose cytomegalovirus status with high specificity and sensitivity in both the original and validation cohorts. The study gave a list of about 160 TCR beta chains associated with cytomegalovirus. A later genetic analysis reported fewer N-insertions in productive TCRs among donors in an Asian-associated ancestry cluster than the roughly 670-donor mean.

CDR1 ENHRY and CDR2 SYGVKD are derived from the germline V gene. At the junction V is shortened by 2 bases and J by 0 bases, with 11 bases in between. From the cysteine up to the phenylalanine, the CDR3 has a length of 16 residues. Just CDR3 DNA is preserved here, 48 bases in frame from base 1. The sequence is built from TRBV10-3 and TRBJ1-5; a tentative D match to TRBD1 spans 5 bases. This TCR was recovered from a woman between 18 and 29 years old in good health and CMV-seronegative. What was sequenced was PBMCs. Read as DNA, the sequence is TGTGCCATCAGTGAGACTCAGGGAAATAGCAATCAGCCCCAGCATTTT. This gives the protein CAISETQGNSNQPQHF.